A selection of T cell receptor beta chains follows, all from one sample in a study of regulatory T cells in long-lasting Graves disease. TCRdb re-analysed the multiplex PCR reads in MiXCR, keeping a single row per CDR3 protein. Of roughly 610,000 distinct CDR3 sequences in the sample, 15% to 20% were seen once. These data are also associated with another study on T cells in Graves' hyperthyroidism and ophthalmopathy.

The material sequenced was peripheral blood mononuclear cells (PBMCs), taken at new diagnosis, from a patient treated with antithyroid drugs. The source is a man aged 18-30 years with Graves disease. The CDR3 runs from the conserved cysteine through the conserved F or W. A D gene is named only where the DNA matches it firmly. Some rows mark clone size as missing; the rest say once, few, many or name a class of expanded clone.

d_call	clone_size	v_call	j_call	cdr3_aa	cdr3_nt
.	.	TRBV7-2	TRBJ2-7	CASRPGGSGSSYEQYF	TGTGCCAGCAGACCAGGGGGATCCGGGAGCTCCTACGAGCAGTACTTC
.	many	TRBV20-1	TRBJ1-1	CSAREGKGRTEAFF	TGCAGTGCTAGAGAGGGGAAGGGGAGGACTGAAGCTTTCTTT
TRBD1	few	TRBV10-3	TRBJ2-2	CAISESGQGSTGELFF	TGTGCCATCAGTGAGTCGGGACAGGGTTCCACCGGGGAGCTGTTTTTT
.	.	TRBV7-2	TRBJ2-7	CASRDSSYERYF	TGTGCCAGCCGAGACAGCTCCTACGAGCGGTACTTC
.	many	TRBV30	TRBJ1-1	CAWTVGPGPFF	TGTGCCTGGACCGTGGGGCCCGGTCCTTTCTTT
.	few	TRBV5-1	TRBJ2-3	CASSTEAGLGTDTQYF	TGCGCCAGCAGCACCGAAGCGGGCTTGGGCACAGATACGCAGTATTTT
.	many	TRBV2	TRBJ2-5	CASSGQTQETQYF	TGTGCCAGCAGTGGACAGACCCAAGAGACCCAGTACTTC
TRBD1	few	TRBV20-1	TRBJ2-7	CSASFGQGFSYEQYF	TGCAGTGCTAGTTTCGGACAGGGTTTTTCCTACGAGCAGTACTTC
.	many	TRBV11-2	TRBJ2-5	CASSFGFSETQYF	TGTGCCAGCAGCTTCGGTTTCTCGGAGACCCAGTACTTC
.	many	TRBV30	TRBJ1-5	CAWSDRSNQPQHF	TGTGCCTGGAGTGACAGAAGCAATCAGCCCCAGCATTTT
TRBD2	few	TRBV20-1	TRBJ2-1	CSARDLAGGRSYNEQFF	TGCAGTGCTAGAGATCTAGCGGGAGGGAGGTCCTACAATGAGCAGTTCTTC
.	few	TRBV5-1	TRBJ1-6	CASSPGGTNTLHF	TGCGCCAGCAGCCCGGGGGGGACCAACACCCTCCACTTT
.	many	TRBV5-1	TRBJ2-7	CASSPLDLSYEQYF	TGCGCCAGCAGCCCGCTGGACCTGTCCTACGAGCAGTACTTC
TRBD2	.	TRBV27	TRBJ2-7	CASSFSGKYEQYF	TGTGCCAGCAGTTTTAGCGGGAAGTACGAGCAGTACTTC
.	.	TRBV5-1	TRBJ2-1	CASSTPRTPQGEQFF	TGCGCCAGCAGCACCCCCCGAACACCCCAGGGTGAGCAGTTCTTC
.	.	TRBV28	TRBJ2-1	CATGAPREQFF	TGTGCCACCGGGGCTCCTCGGGAGCAGTTCTTC
TRBD1	few	TRBV7-9	TRBJ2-7	CASSPTTGVNLYEQYF	TGTGCCAGCAGCCCTACTACAGGGGTAAATTTGTACGAGCAGTACTTC
TRBD2	few	TRBV7-3	TRBJ2-1	CASSLTSLAGVNEQFF	TGTGCCAGCAGCTTAACGTCCCTAGCGGGAGTCAATGAGCAGTTCTTC
.	many	TRBV14	TRBJ2-1	CASSQGWYNEQFF	TGTGCCAGCAGCCAAGGATGGTACAATGAGCAGTTCTTC
.	.	TRBV7-9	TRBJ1-2	CASSSYSGQDGYTF	TGTGCCAGCAGCTCCTACTCAGGGCAGGATGGCTACACCTTC
TRBD2	few	TRBV5-1	TRBJ2-7	CASRVTSGNYEQYF	TGCGCCAGCAGAGTCACTAGCGGGAACTACGAGCAGTACTTC
TRBD1	.	TRBV19	TRBJ2-7	CAQRTGTYEQYF	TGTGCCCAGCGGACAGGAACCTACGAGCAGTACTTC
.	few	TRBV6-5	TRBJ1-4	CASSYRGSGEKLFF	TGTGCCAGCAGTTACCGGGGTAGCGGTGAAAAACTGTTTTTT
.	.	TRBV30	TRBJ1-1	CAWSEWGAHEAFF	TGTGCCTGGAGCGAATGGGGGGCTCATGAAGCTTTCTTT